This TCR beta chain was observed in a study of shared clonotypes between healthy human individuals. This CDR3 comprises 16 residues. Trimming removed 2 bases from V and 2 bases from J, with 15 bases in between. Germline CDR1 SGHTA, CDR2 FQGNSA. Overall study results and limits: Naive subsets typically showed greater estimated richness than memory subsets. Four donors held roughly 5% of naive CD4 clonotypes in common.

The DNA input per sorted-subset replicate PCR was roughly 0.2 ug, corresponding to tens of thousands of T cell genomes. Data came from immunoSEQ multiplex PCR; TCRdb stores just in-frame clones and leaves some out. The sample has a few hundred thousand clones; over 50% are singletons. Many counts were recorded for this clone. Its antigen is not identified. The sample consisted of memory CD4+ T cells sorted from blood. Regarding subset: CD45RA-negative fraction. The sequence derives from a man aged 25-45 years in good health. The V and J genes are TRBV7-2 and TRBJ1-2, with no clear D. The CDR3 DNA is TGTGCCAGCAGCTTATGGTCGGGGAGGACGAACTATGGCTACACCTTC. Translated, it gives CASSLWSGRTNYGYTF.